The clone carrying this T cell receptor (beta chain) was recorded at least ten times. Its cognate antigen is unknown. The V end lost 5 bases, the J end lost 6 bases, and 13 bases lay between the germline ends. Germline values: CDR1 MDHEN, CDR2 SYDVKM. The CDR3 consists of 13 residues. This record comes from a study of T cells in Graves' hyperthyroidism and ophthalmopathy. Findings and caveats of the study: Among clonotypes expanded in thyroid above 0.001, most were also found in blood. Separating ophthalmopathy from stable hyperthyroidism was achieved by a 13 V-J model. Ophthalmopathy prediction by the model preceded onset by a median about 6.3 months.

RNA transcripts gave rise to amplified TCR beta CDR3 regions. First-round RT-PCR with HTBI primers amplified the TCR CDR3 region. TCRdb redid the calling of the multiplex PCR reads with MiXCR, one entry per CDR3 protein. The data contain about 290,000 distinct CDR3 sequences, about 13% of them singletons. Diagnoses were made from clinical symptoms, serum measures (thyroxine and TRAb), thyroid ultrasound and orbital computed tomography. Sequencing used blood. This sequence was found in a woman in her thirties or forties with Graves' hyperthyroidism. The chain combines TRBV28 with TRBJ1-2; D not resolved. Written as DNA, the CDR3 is TGTGCCAGCAGTCGGAGGACGTCCCATGGCTACACCTTC. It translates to CASSRRTSHGYTF.